These 24 T cell receptor beta chains share one sample of origin, sequenced in a study of vaccination and CD4 T cells after COVID-19. From the PCR reads, TCRdb called clonotypes with MiXCR, one entry per CDR3 protein. The data show 25,000 to 35,000 distinct CDR3 sequences, with about half seen just once and about 5.7% held by the top ten. Documented time point: late sampling 161 to 241 days after vaccination in three convalescent patients. The sequenced sample was CD4+ T cells from blood, obtained about 7 months after SARS-CoV-2 vaccination. The receptors shown here come from a human donor who had recovered from COVID-19.

The CDR3 bases are TGCGCCAGCAGCCAGACCCCACAGGACGAGCAGTACTTC. Residues: CASSQTPQDEQYF. The chain employs TRBV4-1 and TRBJ2-7; D perhaps matches TRBD1 (5 bases). The germline V and J ends were trimmed by 3 bases and 5 bases, with 11 bases remaining between them. Germline CDR1 reads MGHRA; CDR2 reads YSYEKL. The CDR3 consists of 13 residues.

This clonotype was counted a few times. The rearrangement uses TRBV20-1 and TRBJ1-5; D not resolved. CDR3 size: 16 residues. The V gene's germline CDR1 is DFQATT and CDR2 SNEGSKA (reference sequence). Deletions cut 3 bases from V and 3 bases from J, with 18 bases between. CDR3 sequence reads: CSASPSDRDLNQPQHF. The CDR3 nucleotides read TGCAGTGCTAGTCCATCAGACCGAGACCTCAATCAGCCCCAGCATTTT.

This chain links TRBV6-5 with TRBJ2-3; D is ambiguous. The CDR3 sequence is 14 residues long. Germline CDR1 is MNHEY and CDR2 is SVGAGI. V lost 2 bases, J lost 4 bases, and 10 bases lay in between. The CDR3 region has the DNA TGTGCCAGCAGTTACGGTAGAAGCGCAGATACGCAGTATTTT. It encodes CASSYGRSADTQYF.

CDR3 in amino acids: CASSDGQGDQPQHF. The CDR3 bases are TGTGCCAGCAGTGACGGACAGGGTGATCAGCCCCAGCATTTT. This rearrangement joins TRBV6-4 to TRBJ1-5, with TRBD1 identical over 8 bases. CDR1 and CDR2 (germline): MRHNA, SNTAGT. V gave up 2 bases and J gave up 5 bases; unmatched junction bases: 2. This CDR3 contains 14 residues.

The chain uses TRBV19 and TRBJ1-5; TRBD1 agrees at 8 bases. The germline V gene has CDR1 LNHDA and CDR2 SQIVND (reference sequence). V gave up 5 bases and J gave up 6 bases; unmatched junction bases: 9. This CDR3 is 15 amino acids long. CDR3 sequence (DNA): TGTGCCAGTAGTCCGCAAGGACAGGGAGGTCAGCCCCAGCATTTT. Translation gives CASSPQGQGGQPQHF.

This clonotype was counted only a few times. The chain links TRBV28 to TRBJ2-1, with D maybe TRBD2 (7 bases). Looked up from germline, CDR1 is MDHEN and CDR2 is SYDVKM. V dropped 8 bases and J dropped 9 bases, with 20 bases sitting between them. The CDR3 covers 14 residues. The CDR3 here is CASLAGGGSGEQFF. CDR3 coding DNA: TGTGCCAGCCTTGCCGGGGGCGGGAGTGGTGAGCAGTTCTTC.

This clonotype came up a few times. CDR3 nucleotides: TGTGCCAGCAGCCTAACAGGGGGAGAGACCCAGTACTTC. It is translated as CASSLTGGETQYF. This chain connects TRBV7-9 to TRBJ2-5; the match to TRBD1 covers 8 bases. Germline V CDR1 and CDR2: SEHNR, FQNEAQ (reference sequence). Trimming removed 5 bases from V and 4 bases from J; junction bases left unmatched: 3. The CDR3 is 13 amino acids. Full variable domain (rest looked up from reference TRBV7-9 and TRBJ2-5): DTGVSQNPRHKITKRGQNVTFRCDPISEHNRLYWYRQTLGQGPEFLTYFQNEAQLEKSRLLSDRFSAERPKGSFSTLEIQRTEQGDSAMYLCASSLTGGETQYFGPGTRLLVL.

The genes are TRBV20-1 and TRBJ2-5; weak D call: TRBD2 (6 bases). The ends were cut back, 3 bases at V and 0 bases at J, with 17 bases in the middle. Germline CDR1 and CDR2: DFQATT and SNEGSKA (reference sequence). This CDR3 has 16 residues. The DNA for the CDR3 is TGCAGTGCTAGCGCGGGGTCAGCTAAGTACCAAGAGACCCAGTACTTC. Its translation: CSASAGSAKYQETQYF.

This clonotype was found a few times. The CDR3 region has the DNA TGTGCCAGCAGCGGGGGGACAAGAGAGCCCCAAGAGACCCAGTACTTC. The encoded protein is CASSGGTREPQETQYF. The chain links TRBV28 to TRBJ2-5; possibly TRBD2 for D (7 bases). Germline CDR1 is MDHEN and CDR2 is SYDVKM. Trimming pared 6 bases from V and 1 base from J, leaving 18 bases between. This CDR3 is built from 16 residues.

The chain carries TRBV11-1 and TRBJ2-4; weak D call: TRBD1 (6 bases). V gave up 3 bases and J gave up 7 bases, with 10 bases separating them. This CDR3 region has 13 residues. Germline V gene sequence: CDR1 SGHAT, CDR2 FQDESV (reference sequence). The CDR3 coding sequence is TGTGCCAGCAGCTTGTCAACAGGGAACATTCAGTACTTC. It codes for CASSLSTGNIQYF.

The V gene is TRBV15, the J gene TRBJ2-7; a weak D match, TRBD1 (6 bases). Trimming stripped 0 bases from V and 9 bases from J, with 12 bases between. The CDR3 totals 13 residues. Germline-derived CDR1 and CDR2 are LNHNV and YYDKDF (reference sequence). The CDR3, as DNA: TGTGCCACCAGCAGAGACAGGGGTAGAGGGCAGTACTTC. It translates to CATSRDRGRGQYF.

The V gene is TRBV11-2, the J gene TRBJ1-6; TRBD1 might be the D (6 bases). V was pared by 0 bases and J by 2 bases, with 8 bases between. Per germline, CDR1 SGHAT and CDR2 FQNNGV. The CDR3 totals 16 residues. The CDR3 nucleotides read TGTGCCAGCAGCTTAGAGCGGACAGCCTATAATTCACCCCTCCACTTT. Residues: CASSLERTAYNSPLHF.

The chain has TRBV6-1 and TRBJ2-7, with D possibly being TRBD2 (6 bases). CDR3 length equals 15 residues. V lost 0 bases and J 5 bases, leaving 14 bases between the germline ends. Germline-derived CDR1 and CDR2 are MNHNS and SASEGT. CDR3 nucleotide sequence: TGTGCCAGCAGTGAAGCGACTAGAGTTAGAGACGAGCAGTACTTC. This translates into CASSEATRVRDEQYF.

This clonotype was counted only a few times. The V gene is TRBV6-1, the J gene TRBJ1-5, with D hard to call. The CDR3 is 14 amino acids. CDR1 is MNHNS, CDR2 SASEGT, per germline. The V gene lost 6 bases and the J gene lost 0 bases, with 9 bases spanning the gap. CDR3 amino acids: CASSPDTSNQPQHF. CDR3 nucleotide sequence: TGTGCCAGCAGCCCTGACACTAGCAATCAGCCCCAGCATTTT.

This clonotype was counted between two and nine times. The rearrangement links TRBV15 to TRBJ1-2, with D hard to call. Germline values: CDR1 LNHNV, CDR2 YYDKDF (reference sequence). Trimming pared 0 bases from V and 4 bases from J, leaving 18 bases between. The CDR3 consists of 17 residues. CDR3 nucleotides: TGTGCCACCAGCAGAGATCAGGAAGAAGGTCTGATCTATGGCTACACCTTC. Its translation: CATSRDQEEGLIYGYTF.

This clonotype came up a few times. This chain links TRBV28 with TRBJ2-5, with 7 bases fitting TRBD2. Germline V gene data show CDR1 as MDHEN and CDR2 as SYDVKM. The trim removed 9 bases at V and 0 bases at J, leaving 10 bases unmatched. The CDR3 runs to 15 residues. The CDR3 loop is CASGGGISYQETQYF. The CDR3 region has the DNA TGTGCCAGTGGGGGGGGGATTTCGTACCAAGAGACCCAGTACTTC.

This clonotype has a handful of counts. This chain uses TRBV6-2 or TRBV6-3 with TRBJ1-1, with 10 positions matching TRBD1. The germline CDR1 and CDR2 sequences are MNHEY and SVGEGT. The CDR3 is 12 amino acids. V gave up 6 bases and J gave up 8 bases; unmatched junction bases: 3. This chain's CDR3 is CASRGTGAEAFF. Here the CDR3 DNA reads TGTGCCAGCAGAGGGACAGGGGCCGAAGCTTTCTTT.

A few counts support this clonotype. The chain recombines TRBV20-1 with TRBJ2-7; possibly TRBD1 or TRBD2 for D (5 bases each). The V and J ends lost 6 bases and 2 bases respectively, with 20 bases between them. The CDR3 has 15 amino acids. Per the germline V gene, CDR1 is DFQATT and CDR2 is SNEGSKA (reference sequence). The DNA of the CDR3 is TGCAGTGCCCCCTTAATACTCCCGGGGCCCTACGAGCAGTACTTC. Translation: CSAPLILPGPYEQYF.

This chain connects TRBV28 to TRBJ2-7, with D perhaps matching TRBD1 (6 bases). V was clipped by 6 bases and J by 3 bases, with 15 bases between them. This CDR3 comprises 14 residues. Germline V gene data show CDR1 as MDHEN and CDR2 as SYDVKM. CDR3 protein: CASRKTGTYYEQYF. DNA for the CDR3: TGTGCCAGCAGAAAGACAGGAACTTACTACGAGCAGTACTTC.

This clonotype has more than one count but fewer than ten. V usage is TRBV28 and J usage is TRBJ2-3; 8 bases align to TRBD2. Germline V CDR1 and CDR2: MDHEN, SYDVKM. The CDR3 is 15 amino acids. With 6 bases clipped from V and 2 bases from J, the junction kept 7 bases outside the gene matches. CDR3 nucleotides: TGTGCCAGCAGCATCAGCGGGAGAGTCACAGATACGCAGTATTTT. Its protein product is CASSISGRVTDTQYF.

The chain has TRBV20-1 and TRBJ2-3; the match to TRBD2 covers 11 bases. CDR3 length: 14 amino acids. Germline loops: CDR1 DFQATT, CDR2 SNEGSKA (reference sequence). J gave up 10 bases and V 2 bases, and 8 bases lay outside the gene matches. CDR3 region: CSARTGLAGGAQYF. The CDR3 DNA follows: TGCAGTGCTAGAACTGGGCTAGCGGGAGGAGCGCAGTATTTT.

This clonotype was detected a few times. The rearrangement joins TRBV10-3 to TRBJ1-5; D gene unclear. Trimming removed 4 bases from V and 7 bases from J, with 17 bases in between. The CDR3 loop spans 15 amino acids. The germline V gene encodes CDR1 ENHRY and CDR2 SYGVKD. The CDR3 DNA reads as TGTGCCATCAGTGCAGACGGAACGATTGGGCAGCCCCAGCATTTT. As protein: CAISADGTIGQPQHF.

V is TRBV27 and J is TRBJ2-7; the D is unclear. V lost 0 bases, J lost 1 base, and 4 bases lay in between. The CDR3 sequence is 13 residues long. CDR1 is MNHEY and CDR2 is SMNVEV in the germline V gene (reference sequence). The chain's CDR3 is CASSLSWSYEQYF. For the CDR3, the DNA is TGTGCCAGCAGTTTATCATGGTCCTACGAGCAGTACTTC.

This clonotype was seen more than once but under ten times. The chain employs TRBV7-3 and TRBJ2-3, with a weak D call TRBD2 (5 bases). There are 15 residues in the CDR3. Trimming removed 4 bases from V and 4 bases from J, with 15 bases in between. The germline V gene has CDR1 SGHTA and CDR2 FQGTGA. The CDR3 sequence is CASSYGSGFPDTQYF. The CDR3 nucleotides are TGTGCCAGCAGCTACGGATCGGGGTTTCCAGATACGCAGTATTTT.